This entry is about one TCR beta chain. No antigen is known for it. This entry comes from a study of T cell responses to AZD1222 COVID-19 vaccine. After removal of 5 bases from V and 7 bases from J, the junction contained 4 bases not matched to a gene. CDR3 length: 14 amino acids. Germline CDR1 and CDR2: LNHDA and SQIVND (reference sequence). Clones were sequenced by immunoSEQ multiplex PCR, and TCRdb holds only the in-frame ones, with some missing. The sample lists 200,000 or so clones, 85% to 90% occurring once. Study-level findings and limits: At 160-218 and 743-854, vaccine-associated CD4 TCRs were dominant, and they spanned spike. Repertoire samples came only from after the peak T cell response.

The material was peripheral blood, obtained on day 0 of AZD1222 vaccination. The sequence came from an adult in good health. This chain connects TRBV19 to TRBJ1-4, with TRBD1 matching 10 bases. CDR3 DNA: TGTGCCAGTAGTCGACAGGGGGCGGCTGAAAAACTGTTTTTT. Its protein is CASSRQGAAEKLFF.